This TCR beta chain originates from a study of T cell responses to AZD1222 COVID-19 vaccine. The CDR3 has 13 residues. The germline V and J ends were trimmed by 1 base and 7 bases, with 10 bases remaining between them. Germline V CDR1 and CDR2: SGHDT, YYEEEE. As to this clone: Its antigen is not identified.

Repertoires were generated with immunoSEQ multiplex PCR, while TCRdb's copy carries only in-frame clones and drops some. The sample lists under 80,000 clones, 81% occurring once. The analysis combined second doses at about 4 or about 12 weeks. Regarding the study as a whole: Scientists sampled the repertoires only once the peak T cell response had passed. The donor group comprised mostly white British people and more females; the analysis possibly underestimated clonal diversity. Seropositive at baseline were only 5 or 6 AZD1222 recipients.

This receptor was taken from an adult who received the AZD1222 COVID-19 vaccine. The gene calls are TRBV5-6 and TRBJ2-3; the D is unclear. The material was peripheral blood, obtained 28 days after the second AZD1222 dose. CDR3 in amino acids: CASSLWSFNTQYF. DNA for the CDR3: TGTGCCAGCAGCTTGTGGAGTTTTAATACGCAGTATTTT.